Each of the 25 T cell receptor beta chains below was sequenced from the same sample in a study of OX40 agonist ivuxolimab in advanced cancers. The data were produced by immunoSEQ multiplex PCR, yet TCRdb's version contains in-frame clones alone and is incomplete. The sample contains fewer than 80,000 clones, 85% of which appear only once. The sequences come from CD4+ or CD8+ T cells sorted from blood, collected in a trial of the OX40 agonist ivuxolimab. The receptors were sampled from an adult with an advanced solid tumor such as melanoma, head and neck, liver or kidney cancer.

The CDR3 region is CASSGGRTYNEQFF. CDR3 sequence (DNA): TGCGCCAGCAGTGGGGGGCGAACCTACAATGAGCAGTTCTTC. The chain employs TRBV10-2 and TRBJ2-1, with a possible D match to TRBD1 (6 bases). Trimming cost V 4 bases and J 2 bases, with 9 bases left between them. The germline gives CDR1 WSHSY, CDR2 SAAADI. The CDR3 is 14 residues long.

The rearrangement joins TRBV2 to TRBJ1-5; the D gene is possibly TRBD1 (6 bases). V lost 2 bases and J lost 7, with 15 bases in between. This CDR3 comprises 15 residues. Germline V gene sequence: CDR1 SNHLY, CDR2 FYNNEI. CDR3 sequence: CASSETTGSEQPQHF. CDR3 coding DNA: TGTGCCAGCAGTGAAACTACAGGGTCAGAACAGCCCCAGCATTTT.

The CDR3 loop is CASSSLAGLDTQYF. CDR3 DNA: TGTGCCAGCAGCTCCTTAGCGGGTTTAGATACGCAGTATTTT. The chain employs TRBV7-3 and TRBJ2-3; 7 bases map to TRBD2. V was clipped by 4 bases and J by 5 bases; unmatched bases: 6. Per germline, CDR1 SGHTA and CDR2 FQGTGA. This CDR3 has 14 amino acids.

This clone was detected only once. V usage is TRBV7-9 and J usage is TRBJ2-2, with D perhaps being TRBD1 or TRBD2 (6 bases each). The CDR3 runs to 14 residues. Germline loops: CDR1 SEHNR, CDR2 FQNEAQ (reference sequence). Trimming took off 3 bases at V and 6 bases at J, with 11 bases between the two ends. This chain's CDR3 is CASSFSGASGELFF. The CDR3 bases are TGTGCCAGCAGCTTCTCGGGGGCGTCCGGGGAGCTGTTTTTT. Using reference TRBV7-9 and TRBJ2-2 for the parts outside the CDR3, the full variable domain is DTGVSQNPRHKITKRGQNVTFRCDPISEHNRLYWYRQTLGQGPEFLTYFQNEAQLEKSRLLSDRFSAERPKGSFSTLEIQRTEQGDSAMYLCASSFSGASGELFFGEGSRLTVL.

The chain uses TRBV2 and TRBJ1-1, with 8 bases identical to TRBD1. The germline gives CDR1 SNHLY, CDR2 FYNNEI. The CDR3 contains 16 residues. Trimming cost V 6 bases and J 1 base; bases outside gene matches: 10. CDR3 sequence (DNA): TGTGCCAGCAGCCCAATTGACAGGGGACCGAACACTGAAGCTTTCTTT. Amino acids: CASSPIDRGPNTEAFF.

This chain uses TRBV2 with TRBJ1-6; TRBD1 matches 7 bases. With V trimmed by 6 bases and J by 5 bases, 7 bases remained unmatched. Germline CDR1 reads SNHLY; CDR2 reads FYNNEI. The CDR3 length is 15 residues. The CDR3 DNA sequence: TGTGCCAGCAGGGCCAGCAGGGGGGATAATTCACCCCTCCACTTT. This sequence encodes CASRASRGDNSPLHF.

This clone was recorded only once. The V and J genes are TRBV7-9 and TRBJ1-1; D is undetermined. The CDR3 spans 15 residues. With 1 base removed from V and 1 base from J, the gap between germline ends came to 10 bases. CDR1 and CDR2 from the germline V gene are SEHNR and FQNEAQ (reference sequence). CDR3 sequence reads: CASSLDSRANTEAFF. Written as DNA, the CDR3 is TGTGCCAGCAGCTTAGATAGCCGGGCGAACACTGAAGCTTTCTTT.

The rearrangement uses TRBV7-9 and TRBJ2-7; no clear D gene. V dropped 5 bases and J dropped 3 bases, with 8 bases sitting between them. Germline V lookup: CDR1 SEHNR, CDR2 FQNEAQ (reference sequence). The CDR3 spans 12 residues. The CDR3 loop is CASSPSNYEQYF. The CDR3 region has the DNA TGTGCCAGCAGCCCCTCCAACTACGAGCAGTACTTC.

The rearrangement links TRBV2 to TRBJ1-5; TRBD1 aligns across 7 bases. The V gene's germline CDR1 is SNHLY and CDR2 FYNNEI. The CDR3 length is 15 residues. The V segment lost 5 bases and the J segment 5 bases; nucleotides outside the gene matches: 9. The CDR3: CASSSDRATDQPQHF. The CDR3 nucleotides read TGTGCCAGCAGTTCTGACAGGGCCACCGATCAGCCCCAGCATTTT. Based on the CDR3 plus reference TRBV2 and TRBJ1-5, the full variable domain is EPEVTQTPSHQVTQMGQEVILRCVPISNHLYFYWYRQILGQKVEFLVSFYNNEISEKSEIFDDQFSVERPDGSNFTLKIRSTKLEDSAMYFCASSSDRATDQPQHFGDGTRLSIL.

The sample holds one count of this clone. The rearrangement links TRBV11-2 to TRBJ2-7, with D perhaps assigned TRBD1 or TRBD2 (5 bases each). Germline CDR1 and CDR2: SGHAT and FQNNGV. Trimming took 5 bases from V and 3 from J, leaving 11 bases between them. The CDR3 runs to 13 residues. The CDR3 protein is CASSPGLGYEQYF. The DNA of the CDR3 is TGTGCCAGCAGCCCGGGGCTAGGCTACGAGCAGTACTTC.

The chain couples TRBV7-8 to TRBJ1-2; possibly TRBD1 for D (5 bases). Deletions cut 2 bases from V and 8 bases from J, with 15 bases between. The CDR3 covers 14 residues. Germline V CDR1 and CDR2: SGHVS, FQNEAQ. CDR3 residues: CASSLFGTESGYTF. The CDR3 bases are TGTGCCAGCAGCTTATTCGGGACCGAATCCGGCTACACCTTC.

This clone was picked up a small number of times. The chain is built from TRBV13 and TRBJ2-5, with a tentative D call TRBD1 (5 bases). This CDR3 has 11 amino acids. Looked up from germline, CDR1 is PRHDT and CDR2 is FYEKMQ (reference sequence). Trimming stripped 8 bases from V and 1 base from J, with 5 bases between. The CDR3 nucleotides read TGTGCCAGCGGGGCCCAAGAGACCCAGTACTTC. Its protein product is CASGAQETQYF.

V usage is TRBV19 and J usage is TRBJ2-5; D possibly uses TRBD1 or TRBD2 (6 bases each). The CDR3 covers 16 residues. The germline V gene encodes CDR1 LNHDA and CDR2 SQIVND (reference sequence). Trimming took off 4 bases at V and 2 bases at J, with 17 bases between the two ends. CDR3 DNA: TGTGCCAGTAGTACCCCCGGATGGGGGGCTCAAGAGACCCAGTACTTC. This sequence encodes CASSTPGWGAQETQYF.

The chain links TRBV27 to TRBJ2-7, with TRBD1 identical over 8 bases. CDR3 length equals 16 residues. Trimming at V came to 6 bases and at J to 2 bases, leaving 12 bases not matched to a gene. Per germline, CDR1 MNHEY and CDR2 SMNVEV (reference sequence). The CDR3 DNA is TGTGCCAGCAGCACTGATGGACAGGGCTATACCTACGAGCAGTACTTC. As protein: CASSTDGQGYTYEQYF.

V gene TRBV6-5 combines with J gene TRBJ2-7; 8 bases match TRBD2. Germline V gene lookup returns CDR1 MNHEY and CDR2 SVGAGI. The J segment lost 2 bases and the V segment lost 6 bases, leaving 3 bases of the junction unmatched. This CDR3 region has 13 residues. CDR3 sequence: CASSGRATYEQYF. The CDR3 DNA reads TGTGCCAGCAGCGGGAGGGCTACCTACGAGCAGTACTTC.

CDR3 amino acids: CASSFGQGVETQYF. The DNA for the CDR3 is TGCGCCAGCAGCTTTGGGCAGGGGGTAGAGACCCAGTACTTC. The V and J genes are TRBV5-1 and TRBJ2-5, with 7 bases aligning to TRBD1. Trimming cost V 2 bases and J 4 bases; bases outside gene matches: 5. Per the germline V gene, CDR1 is SGHRS and CDR2 is YFSETQ. The CDR3 totals 14 residues.

This sequence joins TRBV18 and TRBJ2-5; a weak D match, TRBD1 (6 bases). V lost 3 bases to trimming and J lost 2 bases, with 13 bases between them. Germline V gives CDR1 KGHSH, CDR2 LQKENI. CDR3 size: 15 residues. The CDR3 DNA follows: TGTGCCAGCTCACCGAACTTCGGACAGCAAGAGACCCAGTACTTC. This codes for CASSPNFGQQETQYF.

This clone was seen only once. The chain uses TRBV5-1 and TRBJ1-4; TRBD1 aligns across 7 bases. Germline V gene sequence: CDR1 SGHRS, CDR2 YFSETQ. Trimming removed 3 bases from V and 8 bases from J; junction bases left unmatched: 10. The CDR3 spans 15 residues. The CDR3 DNA reads TGCGCCAGCAGCTCTAACACCGGGACAGCCGAAAAACTGTTTTTT. As protein: CASSSNTGTAEKLFF.

This chain joins TRBV11-2 and TRBJ2-1; D unclear. CDR1 SGHAT and CDR2 FQNNGV come from the germline V gene. V lost 0 bases to trimming and J lost 9 bases, with 9 bases between them. This CDR3 spans 13 amino acids. This CDR3 is CASSLDWQVEQFF. CDR3 bases: TGTGCCAGCAGCTTAGATTGGCAGGTTGAGCAGTTCTTC.

The chain employs TRBV20-1 and TRBJ1-3; D not certain. Trimming took 0 bases from V and 9 from J, leaving 6 bases between them. The CDR3 spans 11 residues. Per the germline V gene, CDR1 is DFQATT and CDR2 is SNEGSKA (reference sequence). The CDR3 sequence is CSARDYSTIYF. CDR3 sequence (DNA): TGCAGTGCTAGAGACTATAGCACCATATATTTT.

The rearrangement uses TRBV15 and TRBJ2-5, with D perhaps matching TRBD2 (5 bases). Germline CDR1 and CDR2: LNHNV and YYDKDF (reference sequence). The V end was cut by 0 bases, the J end by 7 bases, with 15 bases between. CDR3 size: 15 residues. Here the CDR3 reads CATSRDFDLGGTQYF. The CDR3 coding sequence is TGTGCCACCAGCAGAGATTTTGACCTTGGAGGGACCCAGTACTTC.

The rearrangement joins TRBV28 to TRBJ1-1, with 8 bases identical to TRBD1. J was trimmed by 4 bases and V by 5 bases; bases with no gene match: 6. This CDR3 spans 14 amino acids. Germline loops: CDR1 MDHEN, CDR2 SYDVKM. CDR3 sequence (DNA): TGTGCCAGCAGTATCTGGACAGGGAGCACTGAAGCTTTCTTT. This codes for CASSIWTGSTEAFF.

The V call is TRBV4-3, the J call TRBJ1-5, with D tentatively TRBD1 (6 bases). The V end was cut by 0 bases, the J end by 1 base, with 13 bases between. CDR1 is LGHNA and CDR2 is YSLEER in the germline V gene. This CDR3 has 17 residues. The DNA for the CDR3 is TGCGCCAGCAGCCAAGAGGGGGGCAGAGGAAGCAATCAGCCCCAGCATTTT. The encoded protein is CASSQEGGRGSNQPQHF.

The chain combines TRBV7-9 with TRBJ2-5; TRBD2 agrees at 9 bases. This CDR3 region has 15 residues. CDR1 SEHNR and CDR2 FQNEAQ come from the germline V gene (reference sequence). Trimming removed 2 bases from V and 1 base from J; junction bases left unmatched: 2. The CDR3: CASSLPSGIQETQYF. DNA of the CDR3: TGTGCCAGCAGCTTACCTAGCGGGATCCAAGAGACCCAGTACTTC.

CDR3 bases: TGCGCCAGCAGCTTGTGGGGGCCATTAAAAACAGGGCTACAAGAGACCCAGTACTTC. It encodes CASSLWGPLKTGLQETQYF. The chain carries TRBV5-1 and TRBJ2-5, with D perhaps TRBD1 (6 bases). This CDR3 is built from 19 residues. Germline values: CDR1 SGHRS, CDR2 YFSETQ. With 1 base removed from V and 2 bases from J, the gap between germline ends came to 24 bases. The full variable domain, completed using reference TRBV5-1 and TRBJ2-5, is KAGVTQTPRYLIKTRGQQVTLSCSPISGHRSVSWYQQTPGQGLQFLFEYFSETQRNKGNFPGRFSGRQFSNSRSEMNVSTLELGDSALYLCASSLWGPLKTGLQETQYFGPGTRLLVL.